A selection of T cell receptor beta chains follows, all from one sample in a study of blood T cell repertoires in COVID-19. This table comes from immunoSEQ multiplex PCR, and its TCRdb copy is limited to in-frame clones, with some not included. This sample has some 100,000 clones; around 81% occur once, and the top ten carry about 4.7%. Source material: peripheral blood. These receptors came from a human donor in a cohort sampled during active or convalescent COVID-19. Both conserved end residues are trimmed from each CDR3.

TRBV5-4	TRBJ2-5	ASSLDRKETQY
TRBV4-3	TRBJ2-3	ASSQDGGGTTDTQY
TRBV5-1	TRBJ1-2	ASSLGVNYGYT
TRBV19	TRBJ2-5	ASSTRGGFRQETQY
TRBV5-6	TRBJ1-1	ASSSPGQGLWDTEAF
TRBV14	TRBJ1-2	ASSHKWGRSYGYT
TRBV11-2	TRBJ2-1	ASSLEGTETYNEQF
TRBV24-1	TRBJ1-5	ATSDPRQGGQPQH
TRBV7-8	TRBJ2-7	ASSLRDSYEQY
TRBV5-1	TRBJ1-6	ASSLRQGLADSPLH
TRBV10-3	TRBJ2-7	AISESGKHEQY
TRBV2	TRBJ2-7	ASSDPGQVTYEQY
TRBV6-5	TRBJ1-2	ASKWDREKYGYT
TRBV29-1	TRBJ2-7	SVGTGNEQY
TRBV7-2	TRBJ1-5	ASSLAPTGIGNQPQH
TRBV18	TRBJ1-1	ASSSIGGLDTEAF
TRBV10-3	TRBJ1-2	AISESGQALSFYGYT
TRBV5-4	TRBJ1-2	ASSLRPGGYT